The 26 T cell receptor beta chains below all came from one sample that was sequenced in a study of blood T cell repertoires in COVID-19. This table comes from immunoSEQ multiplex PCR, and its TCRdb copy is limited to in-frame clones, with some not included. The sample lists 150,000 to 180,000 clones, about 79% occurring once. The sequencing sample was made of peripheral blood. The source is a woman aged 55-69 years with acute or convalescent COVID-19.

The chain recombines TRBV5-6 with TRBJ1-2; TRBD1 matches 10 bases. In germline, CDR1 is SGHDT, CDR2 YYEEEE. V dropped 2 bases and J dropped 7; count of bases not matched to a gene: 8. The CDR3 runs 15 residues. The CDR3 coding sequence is TGTGCCAGCAGCTTTACCGGGACAGGGGTTTCTGGCTACACCTTC. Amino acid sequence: CASSFTGTGVSGYTF. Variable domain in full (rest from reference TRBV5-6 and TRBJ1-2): DAGVTQSPTHLIKTRGQQVTLRCSPKSGHDTVSWYQQALGQGPQFIFQYYEEEERQRGNFPDRFSGHQFPNYSSELNVNALLLGDSALYLCASSFTGTGVSGYTFGSGTRLTVV.

In DNA form, the CDR3 reads TGTGCCAGCAGTTTGACAGGTCGAATTTCTGAAGCTTTCTTT. Protein: CASSLTGRISEAFF. The chain uses TRBV6-5 and TRBJ1-1; a weak D match, TRBD1 (6 bases). Germline V lookup: CDR1 MNHEY, CDR2 SVGAGI. Trimming removed 4 bases at V and 6 bases at J, with 15 bases between. CDR3 length equals 14 residues.

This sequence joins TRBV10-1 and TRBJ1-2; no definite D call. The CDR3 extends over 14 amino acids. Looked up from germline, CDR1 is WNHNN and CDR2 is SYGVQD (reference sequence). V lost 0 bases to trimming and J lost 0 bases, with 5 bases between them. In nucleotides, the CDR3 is TGCGCCAGCAGTGAGTCTTCAGCTAACTATGGCTACACCTTC. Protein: CASSESSANYGYTF.

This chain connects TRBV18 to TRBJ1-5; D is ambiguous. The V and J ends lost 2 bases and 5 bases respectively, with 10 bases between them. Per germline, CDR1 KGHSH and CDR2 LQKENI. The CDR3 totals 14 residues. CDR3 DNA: TGTGCCAGCTCACCATTCCAGAATTATCAGCCCCAGCATTTT. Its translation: CASSPFQNYQPQHF.

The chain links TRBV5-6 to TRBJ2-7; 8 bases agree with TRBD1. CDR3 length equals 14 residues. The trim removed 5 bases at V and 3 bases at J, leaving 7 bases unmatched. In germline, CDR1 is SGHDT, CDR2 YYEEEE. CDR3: CASSSSDRGYEQYF. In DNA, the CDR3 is TGTGCCAGCAGTAGCTCAGACAGGGGCTACGAGCAGTACTTC.

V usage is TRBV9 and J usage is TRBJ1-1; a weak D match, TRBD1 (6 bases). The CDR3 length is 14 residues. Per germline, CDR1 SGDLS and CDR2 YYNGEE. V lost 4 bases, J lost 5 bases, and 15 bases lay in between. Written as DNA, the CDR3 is TGTGCCAGCAGCCCACCGGACAGTCGGACTGAAGCTTTCTTT. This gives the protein CASSPPDSRTEAFF.

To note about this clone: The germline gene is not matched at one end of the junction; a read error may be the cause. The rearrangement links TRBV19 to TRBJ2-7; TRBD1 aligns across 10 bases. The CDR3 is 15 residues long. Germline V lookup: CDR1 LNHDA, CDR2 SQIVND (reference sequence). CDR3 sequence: CASRRYGTGAYEQYF. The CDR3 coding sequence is TGTGCAAGTAGGCGATACGGGACAGGGGCCTACGAGCAGTACTTC.

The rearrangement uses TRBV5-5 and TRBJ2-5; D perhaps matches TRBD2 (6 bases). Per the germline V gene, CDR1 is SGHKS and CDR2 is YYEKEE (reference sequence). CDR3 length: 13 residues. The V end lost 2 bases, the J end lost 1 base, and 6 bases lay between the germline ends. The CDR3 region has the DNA TGTGCCAGCAGCTTCGGGGGCCAAGAGACCCAGTACTTC. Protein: CASSFGGQETQYF. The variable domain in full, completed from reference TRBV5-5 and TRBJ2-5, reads DAGVTQSPTHLIKTRGQQVTLRCSPISGHKSVSWYQQVLGQGPQFIFQYYEKEERGRGNFPDRFSARQFPNYSSELNVNALLLGDSALYLCASSFGGQETQYFGPGTRLLVL.

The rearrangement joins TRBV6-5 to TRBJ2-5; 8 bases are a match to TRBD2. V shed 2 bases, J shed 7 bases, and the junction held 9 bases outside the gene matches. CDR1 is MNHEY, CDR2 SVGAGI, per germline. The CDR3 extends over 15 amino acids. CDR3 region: CASSYGSGGLRTQYF. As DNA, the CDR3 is TGTGCCAGCAGTTACGGCAGCGGGGGTCTCCGGACCCAGTACTTC.

CDR3 region: CAWSYSGGRADTQYF. For the CDR3, the DNA is TGTGCCTGGAGTTATAGCGGAGGAAGGGCAGATACGCAGTATTTT. This sequence joins TRBV30 and TRBJ2-3, with D perhaps matching TRBD2 (6 bases). Germline assignment: CDR1 GTSNPN and CDR2 SVGIG (reference sequence). The CDR3 is made up of 15 amino acids. Between the trimmed V and J ends, which lost 2 bases and 4 bases, there was a span of 16 bases.

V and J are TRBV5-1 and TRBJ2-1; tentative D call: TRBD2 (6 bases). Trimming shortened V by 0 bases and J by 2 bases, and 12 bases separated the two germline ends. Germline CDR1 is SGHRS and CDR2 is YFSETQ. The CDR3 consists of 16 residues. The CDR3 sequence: CASSLEVASAYNEQFF. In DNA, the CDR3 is TGCGCCAGCAGCTTGGAGGTGGCTAGCGCCTACAATGAGCAGTTCTTC.

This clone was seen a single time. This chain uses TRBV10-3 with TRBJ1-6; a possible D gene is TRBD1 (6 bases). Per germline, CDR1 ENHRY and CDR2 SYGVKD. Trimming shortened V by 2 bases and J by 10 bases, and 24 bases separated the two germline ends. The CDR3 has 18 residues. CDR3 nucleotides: TGTGCCATCAGTGAGGGGCTTCAACAGGGAGGGATAGGCTCACCCCTCCACTTT. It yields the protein CAISEGLQQGGIGSPLHF.

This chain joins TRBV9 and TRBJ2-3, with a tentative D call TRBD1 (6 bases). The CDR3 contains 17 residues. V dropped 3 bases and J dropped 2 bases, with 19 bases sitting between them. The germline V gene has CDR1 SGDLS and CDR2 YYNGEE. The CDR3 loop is CASSGNRARINTDTQYF. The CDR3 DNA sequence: TGTGCCAGCAGCGGAAACAGGGCGCGTATTAACACAGATACGCAGTATTTT.

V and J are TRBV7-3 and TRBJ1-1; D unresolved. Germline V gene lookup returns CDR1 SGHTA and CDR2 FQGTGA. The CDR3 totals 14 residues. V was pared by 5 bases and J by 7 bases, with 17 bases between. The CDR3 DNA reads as TGTGCCAGCAGCCCCGGGTCTAATAAGCGTGAAGCTTTCTTT. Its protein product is CASSPGSNKREAFF.

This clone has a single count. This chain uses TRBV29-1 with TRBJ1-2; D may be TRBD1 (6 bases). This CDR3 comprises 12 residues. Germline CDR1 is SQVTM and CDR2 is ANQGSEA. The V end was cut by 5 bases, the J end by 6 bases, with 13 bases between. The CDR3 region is CSVRTVEDGYTF. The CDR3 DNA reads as TGCAGCGTTAGGACAGTGGAAGATGGCTACACCTTC.

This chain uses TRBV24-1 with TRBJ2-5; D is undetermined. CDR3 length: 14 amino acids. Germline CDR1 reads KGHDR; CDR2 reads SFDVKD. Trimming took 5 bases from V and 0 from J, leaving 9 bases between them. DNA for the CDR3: TGTGCCACCAGTGCCCCCCAGTACCAAGAGACCCAGTACTTC. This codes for CATSAPQYQETQYF.

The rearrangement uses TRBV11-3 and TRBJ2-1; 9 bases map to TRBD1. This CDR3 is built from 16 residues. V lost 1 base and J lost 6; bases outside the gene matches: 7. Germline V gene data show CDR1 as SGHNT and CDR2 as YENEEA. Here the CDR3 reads CASSLGGTGSSNEQFF. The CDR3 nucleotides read TGTGCCAGCAGCTTAGGAGGGACAGGGTCGAGCAATGAGCAGTTCTTC.

The CDR3 DNA reads as TGTGCCAGCAGCCAAGACAGGGTGAACACTGAAGCTTTCTTT. Protein product: CASSQDRVNTEAFF. The V gene is TRBV3-1 (or the pseudogene TRBV3-2), the J gene TRBJ1-1; D is perhaps TRBD1 (5 bases). Germline CDR1 LGHDT, CDR2 YNNKEL (reference sequence). V was pared by 0 bases and J by 0 bases, with 5 bases between. The CDR3 spans 14 residues.

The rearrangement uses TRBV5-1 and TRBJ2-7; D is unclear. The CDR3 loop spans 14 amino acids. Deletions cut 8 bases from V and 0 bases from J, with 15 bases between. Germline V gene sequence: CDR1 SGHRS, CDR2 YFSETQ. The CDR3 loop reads CASTGQYSSYEQYV. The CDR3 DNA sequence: TGCGCCAGTACCGGTCAATATTCCTCCTACGAGCAGTACGTC.

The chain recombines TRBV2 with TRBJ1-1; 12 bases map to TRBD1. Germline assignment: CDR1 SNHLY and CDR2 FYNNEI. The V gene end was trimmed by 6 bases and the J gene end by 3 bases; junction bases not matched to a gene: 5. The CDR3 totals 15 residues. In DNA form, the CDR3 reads TGTGCCAGCAGGGGACAGGGGGCGAGGTACACTGAAGCTTTCTTT. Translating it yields CASRGQGARYTEAFF.

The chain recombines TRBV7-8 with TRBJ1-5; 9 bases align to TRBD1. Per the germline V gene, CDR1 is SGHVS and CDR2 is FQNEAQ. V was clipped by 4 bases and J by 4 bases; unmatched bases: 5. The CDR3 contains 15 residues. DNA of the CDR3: TGTGCCAGCAGCTCGCGGGACAGGGTGAATCAGCCCCAGCATTTT. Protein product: CASSSRDRVNQPQHF.

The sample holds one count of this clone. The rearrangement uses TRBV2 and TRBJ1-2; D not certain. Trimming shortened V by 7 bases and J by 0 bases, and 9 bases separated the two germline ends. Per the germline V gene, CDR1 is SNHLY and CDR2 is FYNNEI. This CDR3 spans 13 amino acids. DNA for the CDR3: TGTGCCAGCATCCCCCCATCTAACTATGGCTACACCTTC. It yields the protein CASIPPSNYGYTF.

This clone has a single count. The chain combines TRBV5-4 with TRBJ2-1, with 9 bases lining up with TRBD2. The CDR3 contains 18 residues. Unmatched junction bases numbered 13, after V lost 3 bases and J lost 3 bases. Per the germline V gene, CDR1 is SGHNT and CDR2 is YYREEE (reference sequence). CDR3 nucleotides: TGTGCCAGCAGCTCGCCGGGACTAGCCATATCAAACTACAATGAGCAGTTCTTC. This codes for CASSSPGLAISNYNEQFF.

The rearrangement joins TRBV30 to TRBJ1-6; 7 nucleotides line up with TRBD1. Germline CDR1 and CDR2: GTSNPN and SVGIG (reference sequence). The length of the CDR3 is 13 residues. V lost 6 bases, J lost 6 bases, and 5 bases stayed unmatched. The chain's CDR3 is CACDRAGNSPLHF. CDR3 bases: TGTGCCTGCGACAGGGCTGGTAATTCACCCCTCCACTTT.

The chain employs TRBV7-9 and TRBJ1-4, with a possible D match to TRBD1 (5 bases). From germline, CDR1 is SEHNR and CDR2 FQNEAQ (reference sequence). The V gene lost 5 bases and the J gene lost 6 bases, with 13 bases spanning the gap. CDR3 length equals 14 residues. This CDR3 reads CASSPHGGYEKLFF. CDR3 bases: TGTGCCAGCAGCCCCCACGGGGGTTATGAAAAACTGTTTTTT.

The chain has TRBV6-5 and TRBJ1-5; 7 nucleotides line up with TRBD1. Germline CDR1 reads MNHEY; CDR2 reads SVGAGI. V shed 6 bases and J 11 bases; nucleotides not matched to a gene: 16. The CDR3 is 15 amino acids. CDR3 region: CASSEGRVQGQSQHF. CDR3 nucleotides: TGTGCCAGCAGCGAGGGAAGAGTACAGGGGCAATCCCAGCATTTT.